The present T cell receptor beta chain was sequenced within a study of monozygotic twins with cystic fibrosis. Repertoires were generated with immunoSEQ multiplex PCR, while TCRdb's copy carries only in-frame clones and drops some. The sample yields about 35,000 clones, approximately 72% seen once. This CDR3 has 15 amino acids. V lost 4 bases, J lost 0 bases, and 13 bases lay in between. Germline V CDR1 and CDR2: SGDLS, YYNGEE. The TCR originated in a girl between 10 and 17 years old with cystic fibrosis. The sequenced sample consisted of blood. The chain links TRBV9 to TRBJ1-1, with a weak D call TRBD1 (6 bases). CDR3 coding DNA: TGTGCCAGCAGCCCGGCGGACAGCCTGAACACTGAAGCTTTCTTT. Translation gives CASSPADSLNTEAFF.